This T cell receptor (beta chain) was identified in a study of OX40 agonist ivuxolimab in advanced cancers. The overall study: Patients enrolled in dose escalation were diagnosed with hepatocellular carcinoma, melanoma, renal cell or head and neck cancer. With a range of roughly 20 to 80, age averaged about 58 years, and around 80% were male. Regarding the study as a whole: In the 0.1 to 3.0 mg/kg range, CD4+ and CD8+ blood T cells had expanded clonally by week 6.

CDR1 and CDR2 (germline): LNHDA, SQIVND (reference sequence). The CDR3 runs to 11 residues. V lost 1 base, J lost 8 bases, and 5 bases lay in between. Assay: immunoSEQ multiplex PCR; the TCRdb copy retains only in-frame clones and omits some. Of over 65,000 clones listed, about 86% are singletons. Turning to this clone: What it binds is unknown. The sample holds other DNA sequences that translate to the same CDR3.

The genes are TRBV19 and TRBJ1-2; D unresolved. This TCR derives from an adult with an advanced solid tumor such as melanoma, head and neck, liver or kidney cancer. The source material was CD4+ or CD8+ T cells sorted from blood, sampled in a trial of the OX40 agonist ivuxolimab. CDR3: CASSIGGGYTF. Here the CDR3 DNA reads TGTGCCAGTAGTATAGGTGGGGGCTACACCTTC.